These 30 T cell receptor beta chains came from one sample sequenced in a study of blood T cell repertoires in COVID-19. Sequencing was performed with immunoSEQ multiplex PCR; in TCRdb, only in-frame clones are kept and a portion is missing. The sample yields about 120,000 clones, over 75% seen once. The sequencing sample was made of peripheral blood. The source of these receptors is a man aged 55 to 70 with active or convalescent COVID-19.

The CDR3 loop reads CASSLKRGYNQPQHF. Here the CDR3 DNA reads TGTGCCAGCAGCTTAAAAAGGGGATATAATCAGCCCCAGCATTTT. The rearrangement uses TRBV7-8 and TRBJ1-5; D possibly corresponds to TRBD1 (5 bases). V was clipped by 2 bases and J by 4 bases, with 12 bases between them. Looked up from germline, CDR1 is SGHVS and CDR2 is FQNEAQ. CDR3 length: 15 amino acids. The full variable domain, with the rest looked up from reference TRBV7-8 and TRBJ1-5, is GAGVSQSPRYKVAKRGQDVALRCDPISGHVSLFWYQQALGQGPEFLTYFQNEAQLDKSGLPSDRFFAERPEGSVSTLKIQRTQQEDSAVYLCASSLKRGYNQPQHFGDGTRLSIL.

The chain recombines TRBV29-1 with TRBJ2-7; 7 bases are shared with TRBD2. The CDR3 runs 11 residues. CDR1 is SQVTM and CDR2 is ANQGSEA in the germline V gene. CDR3 in DNA: TGCAGGTTGGAGACCGGGGGGGAGCAGTACTTC. Translation: CRLETGGEQYF.

This clone has just one count. The chain links TRBV7-9 to TRBJ1-3; D is perhaps TRBD1 (6 bases). CDR1 is SEHNR and CDR2 is FQNEAQ in the germline V gene (reference sequence). CDR3 length: 14 amino acids. Trimming pared 1 base from V and 10 bases from J, leaving 14 bases between. CDR3 in DNA: TGTGCCAGCAGCTTAGGCAGGGGCACACCTACCATATATTTT. This codes for CASSLGRGTPTIYF.

The chain carries TRBV2 and TRBJ1-5; D possibly corresponds to TRBD1 (5 bases). From germline, CDR1 is SNHLY and CDR2 FYNNEI. The ends were cut back, 3 bases at V and 7 bases at J, with 10 bases in the middle. The CDR3 consists of 13 residues. The chain's CDR3 is CASSEGGEQPQHF. CDR3 DNA: TGTGCCAGCAGTGAGGGAGGGGAACAGCCCCAGCATTTT.

The J gene is TRBJ2-7, the V gene TRBV9, with 7 bases fitting TRBD2. V shed 4 bases and J 7 bases; nucleotides not matched to a gene: 14. This CDR3 region has 15 residues. Germline values: CDR1 SGDLS, CDR2 YYNGEE. The CDR3 DNA reads as TGTGCCAGCAGCCCCATGGTCGGGACTACCTTGGAGCAGTACTTC. This codes for CASSPMVGTTLEQYF.

V usage is TRBV5-1 and J usage is TRBJ1-2, with 10 positions matching TRBD1. This CDR3 spans 18 amino acids. Germline CDR1 is SGHRS and CDR2 is YFSETQ. The V segment lost 0 bases and the J segment 0 bases; nucleotides outside the gene matches: 8. CDR3 DNA: TGCGCCAGCAGCTTGGGTGGGGACAGGGGAAGAGCTAACTATGGCTACACCTTC. Residues: CASSLGGDRGRANYGYTF.

In its sample, this clone was seen a few times. The same CDR3 can be traced to other DNA sequences in this sample. The chain uses TRBV4-2 and TRBJ1-2; 7 nucleotides match TRBD1. CDR3 length: 13 amino acids. V dropped 4 bases and J dropped 3; count of bases not matched to a gene: 2. Per the germline V gene, CDR1 is LGHNA and CDR2 is YNFKEQ. The CDR3 DNA reads TGTGCCAGCAGCCGGACAGGCGACTATGGCTACACCTTC. It specifies CASSRTGDYGYTF.

The chain has TRBV6-5 and TRBJ1-4; no clear D gene. V was clipped by 6 bases and J by 0 bases, with 11 bases between them. Germline CDR1 is MNHEY and CDR2 is SVGAGI. The CDR3 consists of 15 residues. CDR3 bases: TGTGCCAGCAGCCTGACACCCGCAACTAATGAAAAACTGTTTTTT. It is translated as CASSLTPATNEKLFF.

Remarks on this clone: A read error may produce the germline difference seen at one junction end. Other DNA sequences within the sample encode an identical CDR3. The DNA of the CDR3 is TGTGCCAGCTCACCGTTAGGGCATGCGGGCGAAAAGCTGTTTTTT. Protein sequence: CASSPLGHAGEKLFF. V gene TRBV18 combines with J gene TRBJ1-4; D remains unclear. This CDR3 has 15 amino acids. Germline-derived CDR1 and CDR2 are KGHSH and LQKENI.

V usage is TRBV19 and J usage is TRBJ2-3; TRBD1 matches 7 bases. The CDR3 spans 16 residues. Per germline, CDR1 LNHDA and CDR2 SQIVND (reference sequence). With V trimmed by 6 bases and J by 4 bases, 13 bases remained unmatched. The CDR3 DNA is TGTGCCAGTAGATTGCGCACAGGGGTAGGTGCAGATACGCAGTATTTT. Its protein is CASRLRTGVGADTQYF.

The chain is built from TRBV29-1 and TRBJ2-5; TRBD1 might be the D (6 bases). Germline V gives CDR1 SQVTM, CDR2 ANQGSEA. This CDR3 is built from 13 residues. Trimming pared 2 bases from V and 4 bases from J, leaving 11 bases between. The CDR3 region is CSVERGRGETQYF. As DNA, the CDR3 is TGCAGCGTTGAAAGGGGCAGGGGAGAGACCCAGTACTTC. Full variable domain (missing parts from reference TRBV29-1 and TRBJ2-5): SAVISQKPSRDICQRGTSLTIQCQVDSQVTMMFWYRQQPGQSLTLIATANQGSEATYESGFVIDKFPISRPNLTFSTLTVSNMSPEDSSIYLCSVERGRGETQYFGPGTRLLVL.

As to this clone: A read error is likely, as this CDR3 ends without the conserved phenylalanine or tryptophan. It is unclear where the CDR3 begins or ends on the DNA, so no DNA is shown, and the CDR3 is as TCRdb lists it. This chain connects TRBV19 to TRBJ1-2; the D call TRBD1 from the table was never checked on the DNA. The CDR3 is made up of 13 amino acids, end residues included. CDR1 LNHDA and CDR2 SQIVND come from the germline V gene (reference sequence). CDR3 amino acids: CASSPSRDIPGLV.

This clone appeared a few times. The chain uses TRBV11-3 and TRBJ2-7; 7 bases fit TRBD1. After removal of 5 bases from V and 5 bases from J, the junction contained 9 bases not matched to a gene. In germline, CDR1 is SGHNT, CDR2 YENEEA. CDR3 length: 14 amino acids. CDR3: CASSDPTGLHEQYF. As DNA, the CDR3 is TGTGCCAGCAGCGACCCGACAGGGCTCCACGAGCAGTACTTC.

This sequence joins TRBV19 and TRBJ2-7, with D possibly being TRBD2 (6 bases). Germline V CDR1 and CDR2: LNHDA, SQIVND (reference sequence). Trimming pared 5 bases from V and 3 bases from J, leaving 14 bases between. CDR3 length: 14 amino acids. The CDR3 DNA follows: TGTGCCAGTAGTCCCCGGGACTGGAGCTACGAGCAGTACTTC. As protein: CASSPRDWSYEQYF.

In this sample, this clone turned up once. The V call is TRBV7-3, the J call TRBJ2-5; weak D call: TRBD2 (6 bases). Looked up from germline, CDR1 is SGHTA and CDR2 is FQGTGA. V dropped 5 bases and J dropped 5 bases, with 6 bases sitting between them. The CDR3 has 11 residues. CDR3 coding DNA: TGTGCCAGCAGCGGGGGGGAGACCCAGTACTTC. Protein sequence: CASSGGETQYF.

V usage is TRBV11-3 and J usage is TRBJ2-7; 11 bases are a match to TRBD2. The CDR3 extends over 15 amino acids. Germline CDR1 reads SGHNT; CDR2 reads YENEEA. J lost 0 bases, V lost 5 bases, and 3 bases had no gene match. CDR3 in DNA: TGTGCCAGCAGCGTCACTAGCGGGAGCTCCTACGAGCAGTACTTC. Protein sequence: CASSVTSGSSYEQYF.

CDR3 nucleotides: TGTGCCAGTAGTATAGGGAGCCACACAGATACGCAGTATTTT. Translation gives CASSIGSHTDTQYF. The chain carries TRBV19 and TRBJ2-3; no definite D call. Trimming left V 1 base short and J 2 bases short, with 7 bases between. Germline values: CDR1 LNHDA, CDR2 SQIVND (reference sequence). The CDR3 runs 14 residues.

This chain uses TRBV4-3 with TRBJ2-7; 7 nucleotides align to TRBD1. CDR3 length: 16 residues. With V trimmed by 2 bases and J by 1 base, 8 bases remained unmatched. Germline V lookup: CDR1 LGHNA, CDR2 YSLEER. DNA for the CDR3: TGCGCCAGCAGCCAAACCGGGACAGCCATTTCCTACGAGCAGTACTTC. It specifies CASSQTGTAISYEQYF.

Only a few counts were recorded for this clone. V gene TRBV30 combines with J gene TRBJ2-7, with D hard to call. V lost 4 bases and J 1 base, leaving 8 bases between the germline ends. The CDR3 has 12 amino acids. Per germline, CDR1 GTSNPN and CDR2 SVGIG (reference sequence). CDR3 sequence: CAWTPGSYEQYF. CDR3 DNA: TGTGCCTGGACACCAGGTTCCTACGAGCAGTACTTC. The full variable domain, rest sourced from reference TRBV30 and TRBJ2-7, is SQTIHQWPATLVQPVGSPLSLECTVEGTSNPNLYWYRQAAGRGLQLLFYSVGIGQISSEVPQNLSASRPQDRQFILSSKKLLLSDSGFYLCAWTPGSYEQYFGPGTRLTVT.

The V gene is TRBV6-6, the J gene TRBJ2-2, with 14 bases aligning to TRBD2. CDR1 and CDR2 (germline): MNHNY, SVGAGI (reference sequence). V trimming: 5 bases; J trimming: 4 bases; junction bases outside the gene matches: 6. The CDR3 contains 17 residues. CDR3 sequence reads: CASSRLAGGPGTGELFF. The DNA for the CDR3 is TGTGCCAGCAGTCGACTAGCGGGAGGGCCGGGCACCGGGGAGCTGTTTTTT.

The CDR3 loop is CASSQDLRRTSGVTDTQYF. Here the CDR3 DNA reads TGCGCCAGCAGCCAAGATCTACGGAGGACTAGCGGAGTCACAGATACGCAGTATTTT. The chain is built from TRBV4-1 and TRBJ2-3; 10 bases are shared with TRBD2. CDR1 is MGHRA and CDR2 is YSYEKL in the germline V gene. The CDR3 sequence is 19 residues long. V was pared by 0 bases and J by 2 bases, with 11 bases of the junction left unmatched.

The V and J genes are TRBV10-3 and TRBJ2-3, with 8 positions matching TRBD2. CDR3 length equals 17 residues. V was clipped by 4 bases and J by 1 base; unmatched bases: 10. CDR1 is ENHRY, CDR2 SYGVKD, per germline. The CDR3 loop reads CAISGVSGRAGTDTQYF. CDR3 sequence (DNA): TGTGCCATCAGTGGCGTATCCGGGAGGGCCGGCACAGATACGCAGTATTTT.

This clone was picked up many times. V is TRBV27 and J is TRBJ2-6, with 7 bases aligning to TRBD2. V shed 3 bases and J 0 bases; nucleotides not matched to a gene: 11. Per the germline V gene, CDR1 is MNHEY and CDR2 is SMNVEV (reference sequence). This CDR3 spans 19 amino acids. As DNA, the CDR3 is TGTGCCAGCAGTTTCCTGGGGGGGGACCCCAGCTCTGGGGCCAACGTCCTGACTTTC. Its protein is CASSFLGGDPSSGANVLTF.

The rearrangement joins TRBV6-2 or TRBV6-3 to TRBJ2-5, with TRBD2 matching over 9 bases. The ends lost 4 bases at V and 5 bases at J; junction bases unmatched: 8. Germline V gene data show CDR1 as MNHEY and CDR2 as SVGEGT. There are 15 residues in the CDR3. CDR3 protein: CASSFSGSLRETQYF. The CDR3 DNA follows: TGTGCCAGCAGTTTTAGCGGGAGTTTACGGGAGACCCAGTACTTC.

This clone was recorded only once. This chain links TRBV7-2 with TRBJ2-2, with TRBD2 matching over 8 bases. In germline, CDR1 is SGHTA, CDR2 FQGNSA. The CDR3 extends over 15 amino acids. V lost 5 bases to trimming and J lost 2 bases; unmatched junction nucleotides: 4. This CDR3 is CASSRLAGNTGELFF. CDR3 bases: TGTGCCAGCAGCCGTCTAGCGGGCAACACCGGGGAGCTGTTTTTT.

This clone was detected once. The V call is TRBV6-6, the J call TRBJ1-2; 11 nucleotides match TRBD1. The CDR3 spans 15 residues. The germline V gene has CDR1 MNHNY and CDR2 SVGAGI (reference sequence). V was clipped by 0 bases and J by 6 bases; unmatched bases: 3. In DNA, the CDR3 is TGTGCCAGCAGTTACTCGAGGGACAGGGGGAATGGCTACACCTTC. This encodes CASSYSRDRGNGYTF.

The count of this clone is one. The V and J genes are TRBV30 and TRBJ2-3; D is possibly TRBD1 (5 bases). The length of the CDR3 is 15 residues. Germline-derived CDR1 and CDR2 are GTSNPN and SVGIG (reference sequence). Trimming shortened V by 0 bases and J by 5 bases, and 15 bases separated the two germline ends. The chain's CDR3 is CAWSVLSGSGDTQYF. In DNA form, the CDR3 reads TGTGCCTGGAGTGTACTTTCAGGGTCGGGAGATACGCAGTATTTT.

V is TRBV24-1 and J is TRBJ2-2; D ambiguous. This CDR3 is built from 12 residues. Germline values: CDR1 KGHDR, CDR2 SFDVKD. The V end lost 3 bases, the J end lost 5 bases, and 3 bases lay between the germline ends. The CDR3 loop is CATSDRTGELFF. CDR3 sequence (DNA): TGTGCCACCAGTGATCGGACCGGGGAGCTGTTTTTT.

Regarding this clone: A junction boundary mismatches the germline segment, possibly from a read error. The J gene is TRBJ1-1, the V gene TRBV12-3 or TRBV12-4; TRBD1 matches 8 bases. The CDR3 is 13 residues long. The DNA for the CDR3 is TGTGCCAGCAGTTTAAGCACCCCGGACAGGGCTAAGTTT. It specifies CASSLSTPDRAKF.

In this sample, this clone turned up once. Other DNA sequences of this sample code for an identical CDR3. The chain uses TRBV18 and TRBJ2-5; D not certain. Germline assignment: CDR1 KGHSH and CDR2 LQKENI. This CDR3 contains 12 residues. V was trimmed by 2 bases and J by 5 bases, leaving 6 bases between them. The CDR3 loop reads CASSPSRETQYF. In nucleotides, the CDR3 is TGTGCCAGCTCACCATCGAGGGAGACCCAGTACTTC.